This T cell receptor (beta chain) was retrieved from a study of T cell responses to AZD1222 COVID-19 vaccine (TCRdb year 2021). Concerning the study at large: A total of just over 230 trial participants underwent TCR sequencing, of whom 207 had received two doses of AZD1222 and some 26 had received two doses of the MenACWY control vaccine. Trial participants were enrolled by age into subgroups of 18-55, 56-69 and 70-plus years, and about 150, 27 and 61 TCR-sequenced participants, respectively, were included in these subgroups.

General conclusions and limits of the study: Because no day 14 peak-response samples were available, the repertoires could be characterized only after the peak T cell response. Most participants were white British and females outnumbered males, and the authors suggested that clonal diversity may have been underestimated. Nearly half of unique spike-specific TCRs reportedly recognized epitopes outside regions mutated in the B.1.351 and B.1.1.7 variants. Spike-specific TCR breadth and depth rose significantly after two AZD1222 doses compared with day 0 and with MenACWY recipients. Conclusions about previously exposed vaccinees are limited, since just 6 or 7 AZD1222 recipients were seropositive for SARS-CoV-2 at baseline. Vaccine-associated CD4 TCRs spanned the whole spike protein, with dominant responses in regions 160-218 and 743-854. In the small 56-69-year group, the increase in depth fell short of significance, most likely because of low power.

The time point label here, explained by the study, means: about 28 days (+/-7) after the second vaccine dose. AZD1222 recipients with second doses at about 4 weeks or about 12 weeks were pooled, because spike-specific TCR depth and breadth did not differ between schedules. Vaccinee samples came from UK trials COV001 and COV002, including a single-blind randomized controlled phase 2/3 trial of AZD1222 (ChAdOx1 nCoV-19) in healthy adults. Trial participant PBMC samples were collected at day 0 and day 28 after the second dose for TCRbeta chain sequencing. The CDR3 regions of human TCRbeta chains were analyzed by immunosequencing. Under the source paper's analysis protocol: Repertoire TCRs were checked for matches against a reference library of SARS-CoV-2-specific TCRs that had been generated using the MIRA antigen-specificity platform. Breadth was defined as the fraction of unique TCRs that were SARS-CoV-2-associated. Depth was defined as the fraction of total T cells that were SARS-CoV-2-associated. Each spike-specific TCR was assigned to its reactive spike region and to a CD4 or CD8 class using the MIRA data. Log10-transformed breadth and depth values were compared by one-way ANOVA with Sidak's multiple comparisons tests. The table was pulled from immuneACCESS by TCRdb, which kept in-frame rearrangements only. Such tables lose some clones; where checked, under half of the loss comes from unresolved V genes, and the rest has no known cause. That table supplies the V and J calls and clone size; D and trimming were determined from the DNA. The sample includes about 75,000 clones, with around 86% observed a single time. The top ten clonotypes cover 18% of the sample.

V is cut back by 6 bases and J by 7 bases, with 12 bases in the junction unmatched. CDR1 and CDR2 are drawn from the germline V gene: KGHDR, SFDVKD. From its cysteine to its phenylalanine, the CDR3 spans 16 amino acids. Only the CDR3 portion is preserved as DNA: 48 bases, with reading frame beginning at the first base. Regarding this clone: Its antigen remains undetermined. Base quality data are lacking; no much larger clone is found one base away.

Sequences were derived from peripheral blood, sampled 28 days after the second AZD1222 dose. This TCR was recovered from an adult who received the AZD1222 COVID-19 vaccine. The V gene is TRBV24-1 and the J gene is TRBJ2-3, and 10 junctional nucleotides match TRBD1. The sequence in DNA is TGTGCCACCAGTCATTCTCCGGGACAGGGGACGCATACGCAGTATTTT. Its protein is CATSHSPGQGTHTQYF.